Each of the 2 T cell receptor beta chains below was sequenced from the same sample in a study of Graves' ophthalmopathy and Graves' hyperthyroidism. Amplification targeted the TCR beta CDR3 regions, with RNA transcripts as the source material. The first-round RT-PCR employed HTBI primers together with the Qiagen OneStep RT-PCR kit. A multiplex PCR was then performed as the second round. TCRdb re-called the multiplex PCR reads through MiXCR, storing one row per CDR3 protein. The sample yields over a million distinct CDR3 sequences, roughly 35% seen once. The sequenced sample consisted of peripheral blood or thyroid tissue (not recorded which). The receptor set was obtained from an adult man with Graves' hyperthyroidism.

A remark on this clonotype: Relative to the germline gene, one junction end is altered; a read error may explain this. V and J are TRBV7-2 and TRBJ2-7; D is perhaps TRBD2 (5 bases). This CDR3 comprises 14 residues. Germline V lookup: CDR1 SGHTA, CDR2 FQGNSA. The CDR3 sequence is CPSSLERTRGEQYF. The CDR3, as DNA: TGTCCCAGCAGCTTAGAGAGGACCAGAGGGGAGCAGTACTTC.

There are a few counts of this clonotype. The CDR3 DNA sequence: TGCAGCGTAGTTGGAGAAGCTTTCTTT. Translation: CSVVGEAFF. V is TRBV29-1 and J is TRBJ1-1; no clear D gene. Germline loops: CDR1 SQVTM, CDR2 ANQGSEA. The CDR3 has 9 residues. Trimming took 6 bases from V and 8 from J, leaving 7 bases between them.